Below, 19 T cell receptor beta chains from the same sample are listed, as sequenced in a study of T cell responses to AZD1222 COVID-19 vaccine. Only in-frame clones appear in the TCRdb table, and some are missing; sequencing was by immunoSEQ multiplex PCR. The table records 150,000 or so clones, 70% to 90% of them present only once. Specimen: peripheral blood, collected on day 0 of AZD1222 vaccination. These receptors all stem from an adult in good health.

The gene calls are TRBV29-1 and TRBJ2-5; 7 bases match TRBD1. V dropped 7 bases and J dropped 2; count of bases not matched to a gene: 4. The germline CDR1 and CDR2 sequences are SQVTM and ANQGSEA. The CDR3 sequence is 12 residues long. CDR3 region: CSADRVQETQYF. CDR3 nucleotide sequence: TGCAGCGCCGACAGGGTTCAAGAGACCCAGTACTTC.

J is TRBJ2-1 and V is TRBV5-1; D may be TRBD1 or TRBD2 (5 bases each). This CDR3 is 15 amino acids long. CDR1 and CDR2 (germline): SGHRS, YFSETQ. Trimming pared 4 bases from V and 0 bases from J, leaving 11 bases between. CDR3 residues: CASSPGTVSYNEQFF. The CDR3 nucleotides read TGCGCCAGCAGCCCGGGGACGGTCTCCTACAATGAGCAGTTCTTC.

The chain couples TRBV18 to TRBJ2-5; 10 nucleotides line up with TRBD2. The CDR3 sequence is 15 residues long. V dropped 1 base and J dropped 6; count of bases not matched to a gene: 5. CDR1 KGHSH and CDR2 LQKENI come from the germline V gene. Here the CDR3 reads CASSPLLAGAKTQYF. Written as DNA, the CDR3 is TGTGCCAGCTCACCACTTCTAGCGGGGGCAAAGACCCAGTACTTC. Full variable domain (rest looked up from reference TRBV18 and TRBJ2-5): NAGVMQNPRHLVRRRGQEARLRCSPMKGHSHVYWYRQLPEEGLKFMVYLQKENIIDESGMPKERFSAEFPKEGPSILRIQQVVRGDSAAYFCASSPLLAGAKTQYFGPGTRLLVL.

The CDR3 protein is CAISRLAGTDTQYF. CDR3 nucleotide sequence: TGTGCCATCAGCCGACTAGCGGGAACAGATACGCAGTATTTT. The chain links TRBV10-3 to TRBJ2-3, with 11 bases aligning to TRBD2. This CDR3 contains 14 residues. Germline trimming cut 6 bases from V and 3 bases from J; bases unmatched to any gene: 2. Per germline, CDR1 ENHRY and CDR2 SYGVKD.

The gene calls are TRBV18 and TRBJ1-1; no clear D gene. This CDR3 comprises 16 residues. Germline V lookup: CDR1 KGHSH, CDR2 LQKENI. The ends were cut back, 2 bases at V and 3 bases at J, with 16 bases in the middle. The CDR3 loop reads CASSPAPPAADTEAFF. DNA of the CDR3: TGTGCCAGCTCACCAGCCCCCCCGGCTGCGGACACTGAAGCTTTCTTT.

This rearrangement joins TRBV5-1 to TRBJ1-1; D uncertain. This CDR3 spans 13 amino acids. V shed 2 bases and J shed 5 bases, with 10 bases lying between them. Germline V gene sequence: CDR1 SGHRS, CDR2 YFSETQ. The DNA for the CDR3 is TGCGCCAGCAGCTTATCGGATGGGACTGAAGCTTTCTTT. Its protein is CASSLSDGTEAFF.

The V gene is TRBV29-1, the J gene TRBJ1-1; 7 bases fit TRBD1. CDR3 size: 13 residues. Germline loops: CDR1 SQVTM, CDR2 ANQGSEA. After removal of 3 bases from V and 5 bases from J, the junction contained 6 bases not matched to a gene. DNA for the CDR3: TGCAGCGTTGAGGGACAGACAACGACTGAAGCTTTCTTT. Amino acid sequence: CSVEGQTTTEAFF. Full variable domain (remainder filled in from reference TRBV29-1 and TRBJ1-1): SAVISQKPSRDICQRGTSLTIQCQVDSQVTMMFWYRQQPGQSLTLIATANQGSEATYESGFVIDKFPISRPNLTFSTLTVSNMSPEDSSIYLCSVEGQTTTEAFFGQGTRLTVV.

The chain uses TRBV5-4 and TRBJ1-5, with a tentative D call TRBD1 (5 bases). Trimming took off 0 bases at V and 0 bases at J, with 10 bases between the two ends. Germline V gene lookup returns CDR1 SGHNT and CDR2 YYREEE (reference sequence). CDR3 size: 16 residues. The CDR3 DNA reads TGTGCCAGCAGCTTGGGGGGACCAGATAGCAATCAGCCCCAGCATTTT. Amino acids: CASSLGGPDSNQPQHF.

This clone was observed once. The chain links TRBV7-8 to TRBJ1-2, with no clear D. Germline CDR1 is SGHVS and CDR2 is FQNEAQ. The V end lost 0 bases, the J end lost 4 bases, and 9 bases lay between the germline ends. There are 14 residues in the CDR3. CDR3 loop: CASSLAGSAYGYTF. CDR3 coding DNA: TGTGCCAGCAGCTTAGCCGGATCGGCCTATGGCTACACCTTC.

The chain has TRBV19 and TRBJ2-7, with 8 bases lining up with TRBD1. Trimming cost V 4 bases and J 4 bases; bases outside gene matches: 6. Germline CDR1 and CDR2: LNHDA and SQIVND (reference sequence). The CDR3 has 14 residues. DNA for the CDR3: TGTGCCAGTAGTAAGTCAGGGGGCGGGTACGAGCAGTACTTC. This gives the protein CASSKSGGGYEQYF.

The genes are TRBV6-5 and TRBJ1-2; 7 bases line up with TRBD1. The CDR3 contains 15 residues. V was pared by 5 bases and J by 4 bases, with 10 bases of the junction left unmatched. Germline V gene data show CDR1 as MNHEY and CDR2 as SVGAGI. CDR3 DNA: TGTGCCAGCAGTCTCGACAGGGACAATGGCTATGGCTACACCTTC. It is translated as CASSLDRDNGYGYTF.

CDR3 sequence reads: CASSAKIFPRGAEGYTF. CDR3 coding DNA: TGTGCCAGCAGTGCTAAGATATTTCCCAGGGGCGCGGAGGGCTACACCTTC. This chain uses TRBV27 with TRBJ1-2; a possible D gene is TRBD1 (6 bases). In germline, CDR1 is MNHEY, CDR2 SMNVEV (reference sequence). Trimming stripped 5 bases from V and 8 bases from J, with 27 bases between. This CDR3 has 17 amino acids.

The genes are TRBV6-5 and TRBJ2-7, with 9 bases matching TRBD1. Per germline, CDR1 MNHEY and CDR2 SVGAGI. V shed 6 bases, J shed 2 bases, and the junction held 8 bases outside the gene matches. The CDR3 loop spans 15 amino acids. The chain's CDR3 is CASRASGQGTYEQYF. As DNA, the CDR3 is TGTGCCAGCAGGGCCTCGGGACAGGGAACCTACGAGCAGTACTTC.

The V gene is TRBV23-1, the J gene TRBJ1-6; unclear D gene. TRBV23-1 falls under the ORF class, with uncertain function. This CDR3 comprises 15 residues. The V end was cut by 7 bases, the J end by 4 bases, with 14 bases between. CDR3 region: CASKKPGDYNSPLHF. The CDR3 coding sequence is TGCGCCAGCAAAAAGCCAGGAGATTATAATTCACCCCTCCACTTT.

This sequence joins TRBV13 and TRBJ2-3; D unresolved. Germline CDR1 is PRHDT and CDR2 is FYEKMQ (reference sequence). Deletions cut 6 bases from V and 3 bases from J, with 4 bases between. The CDR3 runs 11 residues. CDR3 DNA: TGTGCCAGCAGAGGGACAGATACGCAGTATTTT. Its protein product is CASRGTDTQYF. Drawing the rest from reference TRBV13 and TRBJ2-3, the complete variable domain is AAGVIQSPRHLIKEKRETATLKCYPIPRHDTVYWYQQGPGQDPQFLISFYEKMQSDKGSIPDRFSAQQFSDYHSELNMSSLELGDSALYFCASRGTDTQYFGPGTRLTVL.

This rearrangement joins TRBV16 to TRBJ2-7; a possible D gene is TRBD1 (6 bases). The length of the CDR3 is 16 residues. Trimming shortened V by 5 bases and J by 0 bases, and 17 bases separated the two germline ends. Germline V CDR1 and CDR2: KGHSY, FQNENV. CDR3 nucleotide sequence: TGTGCCAGCAGCTACTCCGGGACAATAAGCTCCTACGAGCAGTACTTC. Protein product: CASSYSGTISSYEQYF.

CDR3 sequence (DNA): TGTGCCAGCAGTTTGGGTGAGAGCTCCTACGAGCAGTACTTC. Amino acid sequence: CASSLGESSYEQYF. The chain links TRBV27 to TRBJ2-7; D unclear. Trimming removed 3 bases from V and 0 bases from J, with 9 bases in between. Germline V gene lookup returns CDR1 MNHEY and CDR2 SMNVEV (reference sequence). CDR3 length equals 14 residues.

The genes are TRBV10-3 and TRBJ1-1; 7 bases are shared with TRBD1. J gave up 3 bases and V 0 bases, and 4 bases lay outside the gene matches. The CDR3 loop spans 15 amino acids. Germline loops: CDR1 ENHRY, CDR2 SYGVKD. Written as DNA, the CDR3 is TGTGCCATCAGTGAGTCGAAGGGGGCTTACACTGAAGCTTTCTTT. Translating it yields CAISESKGAYTEAFF.

The V and J genes are TRBV27 and TRBJ1-6; the match to TRBD1 covers 7 bases. The CDR3 is made up of 15 amino acids. Germline CDR1 MNHEY, CDR2 SMNVEV (reference sequence). Trimming took 4 bases from V and 9 from J; bases not matched to a gene: 9. The CDR3 protein is CASSSAGGSSSPLHF. The CDR3, as DNA: TGTGCCAGCAGTTCCGCAGGGGGTTCAAGTTCACCCCTCCACTTT.